This T cell receptor beta chain came from a study of OX40 agonist ivuxolimab in advanced cancers. At the level of the study: Patients with prior anti-PD-1, anti-PD-L1 or anti-CTLA-4 therapy were eligible; approximately 37% had some.

The CDR3 consists of 11 residues. The germline CDR1 and CDR2 sequences are SEHNR and FQNEAQ (reference sequence). Trimming took off 1 base at V and 6 bases at J, with 1 base between the two ends. The protocol was immunoSEQ multiplex PCR, while the TCRdb copy is restricted to in-frame clones and leaves out a portion. The table lists roughly 80,000 clones, about 86% of them singletons. Sequencing used CD4+ or CD8+ T cells sorted from blood, obtained in a trial of the OX40 agonist ivuxolimab. The gene calls are TRBV7-9 and TRBJ1-3; D unclear. The sequence was collected from an adult with an advanced solid tumor such as melanoma, head and neck, liver or kidney cancer. CDR3 amino acids: CASSLENTIYF. CDR3 sequence (DNA): TGTGCCAGCAGCTTAGAAAACACCATATATTTT.